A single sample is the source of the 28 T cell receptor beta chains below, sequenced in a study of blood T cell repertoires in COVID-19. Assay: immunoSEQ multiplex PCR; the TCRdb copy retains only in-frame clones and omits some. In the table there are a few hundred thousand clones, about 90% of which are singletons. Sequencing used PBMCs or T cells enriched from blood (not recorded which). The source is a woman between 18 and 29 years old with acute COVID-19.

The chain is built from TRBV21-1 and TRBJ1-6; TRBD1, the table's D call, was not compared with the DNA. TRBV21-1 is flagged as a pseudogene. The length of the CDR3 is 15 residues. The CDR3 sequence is CASSFLPGTGSPLHF. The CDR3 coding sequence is TGTGCCAGCAGCTTCCTACCCGGGACAGGGTCACCCCTCCACTTT.

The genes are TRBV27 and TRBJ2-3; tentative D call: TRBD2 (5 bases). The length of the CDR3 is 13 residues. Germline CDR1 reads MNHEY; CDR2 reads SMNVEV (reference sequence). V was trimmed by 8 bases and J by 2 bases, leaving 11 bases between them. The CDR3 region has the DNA TGTGCCAGCCGGTCAGCGGACACAGATACGCAGTATTTT. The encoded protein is CASRSADTDTQYF.

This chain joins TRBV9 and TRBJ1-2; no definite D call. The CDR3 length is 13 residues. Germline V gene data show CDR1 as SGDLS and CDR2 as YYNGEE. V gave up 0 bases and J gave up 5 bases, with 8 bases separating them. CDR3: CASSVEYQYGYTF. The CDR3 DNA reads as TGTGCCAGCAGCGTAGAGTACCAGTATGGCTACACCTTC. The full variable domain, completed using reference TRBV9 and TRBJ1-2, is DSGVTQTPKHLITATGQRVTLRCSPRSGDLSVYWYQQSLDQGLQFLIQYYNGEERAKGNILERFSAQQFPDLHSELNLSSLELGDSALYFCASSVEYQYGYTFGSGTRLTVV.

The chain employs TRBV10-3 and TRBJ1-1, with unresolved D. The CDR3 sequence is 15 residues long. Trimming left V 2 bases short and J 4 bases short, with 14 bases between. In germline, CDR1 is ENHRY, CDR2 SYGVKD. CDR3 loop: CAISEPTVGITEAFF. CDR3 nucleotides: TGTGCCATCAGTGAGCCAACAGTTGGTATCACTGAAGCTTTCTTT.

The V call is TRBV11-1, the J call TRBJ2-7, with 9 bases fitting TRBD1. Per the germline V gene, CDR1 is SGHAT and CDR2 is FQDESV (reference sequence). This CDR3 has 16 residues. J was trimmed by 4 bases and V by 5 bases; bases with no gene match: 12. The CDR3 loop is CASSTRTGATSYEQYF. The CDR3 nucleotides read TGTGCCAGCAGCACCCGGACAGGGGCGACCTCTTACGAGCAGTACTTC. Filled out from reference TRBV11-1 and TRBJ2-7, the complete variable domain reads EAEVAQSPRYKITEKSQAVAFWCDPISGHATLYWYRQILGQGPELLVQFQDESVVDDSQLPKDRFSAERLKGVDSTLKIQPAELGDSAMYLCASSTRTGATSYEQYFGPGTRLTVT.

DNA of the CDR3: TGTGCCTGGACCGCGGAGGCGGACAGCTCCTACGAGCAGTACTTC. This sequence encodes CAWTAEADSSYEQYF. V is TRBV30 and J is TRBJ2-7, with D maybe TRBD1 (6 bases). With 4 bases removed from V and 0 bases from J, the gap between germline ends came to 16 bases. The germline CDR1 and CDR2 sequences are GTSNPN and SVGIG (reference sequence). This CDR3 is built from 15 residues.

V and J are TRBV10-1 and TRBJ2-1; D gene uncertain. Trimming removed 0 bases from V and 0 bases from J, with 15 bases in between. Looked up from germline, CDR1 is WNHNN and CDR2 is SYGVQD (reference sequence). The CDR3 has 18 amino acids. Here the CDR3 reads CASSESIFGLYSYNEQFF. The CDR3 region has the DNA TGCGCCAGCAGTGAGTCGATTTTTGGGCTATACTCCTACAATGAGCAGTTCTTC.

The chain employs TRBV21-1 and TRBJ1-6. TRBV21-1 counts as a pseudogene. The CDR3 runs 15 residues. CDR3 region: CASSKKDSGSSPLHF. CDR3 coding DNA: TGTGCCAGCAGCAAAAAGGACTCAGGTAGCTCACCCCTCCACTTT.

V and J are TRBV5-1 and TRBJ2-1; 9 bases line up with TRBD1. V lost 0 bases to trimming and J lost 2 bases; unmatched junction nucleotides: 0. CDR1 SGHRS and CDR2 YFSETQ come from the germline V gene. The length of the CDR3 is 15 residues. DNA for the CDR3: TGCGCCAGCAGCTTGGGGGACAGGGCCTACAATGAGCAGTTCTTC. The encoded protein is CASSLGDRAYNEQFF.

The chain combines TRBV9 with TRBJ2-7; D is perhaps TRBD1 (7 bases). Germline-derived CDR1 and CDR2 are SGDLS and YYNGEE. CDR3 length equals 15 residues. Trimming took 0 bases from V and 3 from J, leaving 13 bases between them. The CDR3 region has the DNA TGTGCCAGCAGCGTAGGGGCAGGGGGGCTCTACGAGCAGTACTTC. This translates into CASSVGAGGLYEQYF.

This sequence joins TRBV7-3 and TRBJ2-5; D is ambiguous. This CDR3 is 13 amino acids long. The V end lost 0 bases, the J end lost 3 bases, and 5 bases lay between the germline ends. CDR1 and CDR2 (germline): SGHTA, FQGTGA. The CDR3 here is CASSLTREETQYF. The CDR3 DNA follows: TGTGCCAGCAGCTTAACCCGGGAAGAGACCCAGTACTTC.

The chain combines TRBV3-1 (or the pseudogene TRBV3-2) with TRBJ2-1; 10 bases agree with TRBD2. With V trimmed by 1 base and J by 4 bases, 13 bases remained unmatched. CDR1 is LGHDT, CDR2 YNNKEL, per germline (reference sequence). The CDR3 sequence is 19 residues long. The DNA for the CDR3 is TGTGCCAGCAGCCAAGGATCCGGGGGCGGACTAGCGGAATACAATGAGCAGTTCTTC. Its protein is CASSQGSGGGLAEYNEQFF.

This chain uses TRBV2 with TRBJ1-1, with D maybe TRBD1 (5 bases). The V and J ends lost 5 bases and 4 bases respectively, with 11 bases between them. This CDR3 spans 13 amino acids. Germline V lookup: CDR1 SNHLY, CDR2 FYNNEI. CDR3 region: CASSTQGFTEAFF. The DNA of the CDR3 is TGTGCCAGCAGTACCCAGGGTTTCACTGAAGCTTTCTTT.

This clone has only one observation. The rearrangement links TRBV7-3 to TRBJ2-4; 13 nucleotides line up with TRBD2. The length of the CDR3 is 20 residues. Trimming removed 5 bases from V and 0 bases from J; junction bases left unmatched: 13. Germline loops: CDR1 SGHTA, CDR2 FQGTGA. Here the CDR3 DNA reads TGTGCCAGCAGCCACCCTTCGGGACTAGCGGGAAAAGGAGCCAAAAACATTCAGTACTTC. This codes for CASSHPSGLAGKGAKNIQYF.

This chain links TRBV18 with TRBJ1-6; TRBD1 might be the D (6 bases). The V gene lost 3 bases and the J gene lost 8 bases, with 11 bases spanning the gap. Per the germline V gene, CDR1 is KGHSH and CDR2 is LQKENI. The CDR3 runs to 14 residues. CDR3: CASSPQGQYSPLHF. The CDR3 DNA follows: TGTGCCAGCTCACCCCAGGGGCAATATTCACCCCTCCACTTT.

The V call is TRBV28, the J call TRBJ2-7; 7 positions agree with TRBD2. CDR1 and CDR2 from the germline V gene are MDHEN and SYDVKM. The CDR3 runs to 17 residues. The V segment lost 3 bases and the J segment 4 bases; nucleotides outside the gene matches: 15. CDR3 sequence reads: CASSLPLDGLVGYEQYF. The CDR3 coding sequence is TGTGCCAGCAGTTTGCCCCTGGACGGACTAGTAGGGTACGAGCAGTACTTC.

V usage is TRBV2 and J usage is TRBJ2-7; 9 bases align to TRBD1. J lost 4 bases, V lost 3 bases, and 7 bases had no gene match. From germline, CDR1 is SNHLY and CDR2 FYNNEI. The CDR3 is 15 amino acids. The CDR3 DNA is TGTGCCAGCAGTGATTCGGGACAGGGTTCATACGAGCAGTACTTC. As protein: CASSDSGQGSYEQYF.

The CDR3 DNA reads as TGTGCCAGCAGTTTAGCGGCTAGCGGGAGGTCCGGGGAGCTGTTTTTT. It encodes CASSLAASGRSGELFF. J is TRBJ2-2 and V is TRBV28; 11 nucleotides match TRBD2. This CDR3 region has 16 residues. Per the germline V gene, CDR1 is MDHEN and CDR2 is SYDVKM. The ends lost 2 bases at V and 6 bases at J; junction bases unmatched: 5.

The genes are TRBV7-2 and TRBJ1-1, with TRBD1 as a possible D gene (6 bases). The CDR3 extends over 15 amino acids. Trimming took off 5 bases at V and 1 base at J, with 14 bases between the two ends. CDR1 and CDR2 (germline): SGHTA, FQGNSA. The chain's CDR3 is CASSLLGGANTEAFF. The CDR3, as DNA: TGTGCCAGCAGCCTCTTAGGGGGTGCGAACACTGAAGCTTTCTTT. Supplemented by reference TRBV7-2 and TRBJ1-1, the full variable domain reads GAGVSQSPSNKVTEKGKDVELRCDPISGHTALYWYRQSLGQGLEFLIYFQGNSAPDKSGLPSDRFSAERTGGSVSTLTIQRTQQEDSAVYLCASSLLGGANTEAFFGQGTRLTVV.

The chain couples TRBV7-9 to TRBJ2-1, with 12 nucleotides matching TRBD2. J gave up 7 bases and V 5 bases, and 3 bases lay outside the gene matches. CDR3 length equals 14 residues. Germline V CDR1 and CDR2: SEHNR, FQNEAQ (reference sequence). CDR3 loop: CASSGTSGWNEQFF. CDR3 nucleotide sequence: TGTGCCAGCAGCGGGACTAGCGGGTGGAATGAGCAGTTCTTC. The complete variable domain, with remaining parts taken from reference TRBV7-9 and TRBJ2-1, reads DTGVSQNPRHKITKRGQNVTFRCDPISEHNRLYWYRQTLGQGPEFLTYFQNEAQLEKSRLLSDRFSAERPKGSFSTLEIQRTEQGDSAMYLCASSGTSGWNEQFFGPGTRLTVL.

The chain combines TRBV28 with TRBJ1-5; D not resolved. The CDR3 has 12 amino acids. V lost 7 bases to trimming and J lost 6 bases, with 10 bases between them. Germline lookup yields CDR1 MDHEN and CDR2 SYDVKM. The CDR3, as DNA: TGTGCCAGCACCGGATCGGGTCAGCCCCAGCATTTT. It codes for CASTGSGQPQHF.

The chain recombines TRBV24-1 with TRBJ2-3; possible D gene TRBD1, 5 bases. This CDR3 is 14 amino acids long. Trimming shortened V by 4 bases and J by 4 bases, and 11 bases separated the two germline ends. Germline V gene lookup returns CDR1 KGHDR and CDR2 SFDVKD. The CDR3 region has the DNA TGTGCCACCAGTGACCCTTCCAGGGCAGATACGCAGTATTTT. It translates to CATSDPSRADTQYF.

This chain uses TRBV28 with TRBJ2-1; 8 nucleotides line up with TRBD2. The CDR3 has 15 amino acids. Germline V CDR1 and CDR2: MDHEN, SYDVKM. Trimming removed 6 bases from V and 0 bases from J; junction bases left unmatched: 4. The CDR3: CASRWSGSSYNEQFF. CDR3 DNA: TGTGCCAGCAGATGGAGCGGGAGCTCCTACAATGAGCAGTTCTTC.

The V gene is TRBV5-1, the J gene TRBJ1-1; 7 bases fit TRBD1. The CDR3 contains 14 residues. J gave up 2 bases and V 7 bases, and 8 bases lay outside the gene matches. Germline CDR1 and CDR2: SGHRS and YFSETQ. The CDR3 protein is CASCRDSTNTEAFF. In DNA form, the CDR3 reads TGCGCCAGCTGCCGGGACAGCACCAACACTGAAGCTTTCTTT.

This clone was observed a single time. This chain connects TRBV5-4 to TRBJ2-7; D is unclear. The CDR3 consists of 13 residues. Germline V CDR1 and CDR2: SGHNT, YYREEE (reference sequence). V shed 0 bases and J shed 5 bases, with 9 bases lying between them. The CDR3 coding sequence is TGTGCCAGCAGCTTGGCGGTTGGTGACGAGCAGTACTTC. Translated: CASSLAVGDEQYF.

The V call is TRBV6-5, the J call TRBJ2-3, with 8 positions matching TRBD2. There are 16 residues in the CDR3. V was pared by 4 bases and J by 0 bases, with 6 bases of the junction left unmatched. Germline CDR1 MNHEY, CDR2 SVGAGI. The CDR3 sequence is CASSFGLALSTDTQYF. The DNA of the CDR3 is TGTGCCAGCAGTTTCGGACTAGCACTTAGCACAGATACGCAGTATTTT.

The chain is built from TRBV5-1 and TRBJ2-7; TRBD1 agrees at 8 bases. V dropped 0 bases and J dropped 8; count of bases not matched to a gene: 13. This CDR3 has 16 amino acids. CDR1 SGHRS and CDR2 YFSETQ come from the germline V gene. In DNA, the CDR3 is TGCGCCAGCAGCTTGGAAACCAGGGGGCGCTCTAACCAGCAGTACTTC. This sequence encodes CASSLETRGRSNQQYF. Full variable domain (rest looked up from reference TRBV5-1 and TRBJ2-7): KAGVTQTPRYLIKTRGQQVTLSCSPISGHRSVSWYQQTPGQGLQFLFEYFSETQRNKGNFPGRFSGRQFSNSRSEMNVSTLELGDSALYLCASSLETRGRSNQQYFGPGTRLTVT.

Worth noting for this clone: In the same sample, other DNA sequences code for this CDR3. The CDR3 coding sequence is TGTGCCAGTAGTATCGGGAGCTCCTACAATGAGCAGTTCTTC. Protein: CASSIGSSYNEQFF. This chain links TRBV19 with TRBJ2-1; D possibly corresponds to TRBD2 (6 bases). The CDR3 runs to 14 residues. Trimming took 3 bases from V and 0 from J, leaving 6 bases between them. Looked up from germline, CDR1 is LNHDA and CDR2 is SQIVND (reference sequence).